The clone carrying this T cell receptor beta chain was observed many times. V lost 5 bases to trimming and J lost 1 base, with 14 bases between them. This CDR3 contains 15 residues. Germline CDR1 SGHTA, CDR2 FQGNSA. Sequencing libraries for TCR beta were prepared with iRepertoire HTBI primers and Arm-PCR of CDR3 regions. TCRdb itself ran the multiplex PCR reads through MiXCR, one entry per CDR3 protein. The sample lists roughly 490,000 distinct CDR3 sequences, 20% to 25% seen once, with around 13% in the top ten. The time point denotes: persistent/refractory GD, antithyroid drugs over 5 years with positive TRAb. Extracted RNA from PBMCs served as the source of the TCR library. This entry is derived from a study of regulatory T cells in long-lasting Graves disease.

Here the sequenced sample was peripheral blood mononuclear cells (PBMCs), taken when the disease was refractory, from a patient treated with antithyroid drugs. The sequence came from a female donor with Graves disease. The chain joins TRBV7-2 to TRBJ2-5; TRBD2 is a possible D gene (6 bases). The CDR3 nucleotides are TGTGCCAGCAGCGTTACCGGGACTGCCCAAGAGACCCAGTACTTC. This gives the protein CASSVTGTAQETQYF.